Below, 13 T cell receptor beta chains from the same sample are listed, as sequenced in a study of PD-1 blockade in classical Hodgkin lymphoma. Every patient relapsed after autologous stem cell transplantation, and brentuximab vedotin exposure varied. Magnetic negative selection, applied to thawed PBMCs, was used to isolate the CD8+ T cells. Repertoires were generated with immunoSEQ multiplex PCR, while TCRdb's copy carries only in-frame clones and drops some. The table has roughly 2,500 clones, about two thirds seen once. Sequenced here: CD8+ T cells from blood, sampled at baseline. The receptors were sampled from a human donor with classical Hodgkin lymphoma.

This clone is deemed large. The chain carries TRBV13 and TRBJ2-1; possible D gene TRBD2, 5 bases. Germline loops: CDR1 PRHDT, CDR2 FYEKMQ (reference sequence). The CDR3 length is 17 residues. V was pared by 5 bases and J by 4 bases, with 21 bases between. The CDR3 DNA is TGTGCCAGCAGCCAAACTTTGGGAGTGGCCCCATACAATGAGCAGTTCTTC. Residues: CASSQTLGVAPYNEQFF.

As DNA, the CDR3 is TGTGCCAGCAGCTTAGTATTCGGCGGGAGTTACCCCCCAGATACGCAGTATTTT. Its translation: CASSLVFGGSYPPDTQYF. The rearrangement links TRBV7-2 to TRBJ2-3; TRBD2 matches at 7 bases. CDR1 and CDR2 from the germline V gene are SGHTA and FQGNSA. The ends lost 1 base at V and 4 bases at J; junction bases unmatched: 14. This CDR3 region has 18 residues.

The chain couples TRBV27 to TRBJ2-1; D gene unclear. Germline V gene sequence: CDR1 MNHEY, CDR2 SMNVEV (reference sequence). V was pared by 6 bases and J by 7 bases, with 16 bases between. The CDR3 loop spans 14 amino acids. CDR3 sequence (DNA): TGTGCCAGCAGAATGTACGGGCCCCGTAATGAGCAGTTCTTC. This codes for CASRMYGPRNEQFF.

The gene calls are TRBV6-4 and TRBJ1-4; no definite D call. The V gene's germline CDR1 is MRHNA and CDR2 SNTAGT. V was shortened by 4 bases and J by 4 bases, with 10 bases between the two germline ends. The CDR3 is 14 residues long. This chain's CDR3 is CASSAVVGNEKLFF. The CDR3 coding sequence is TGTGCCAGCAGTGCGGTCGTCGGTAATGAAAAACTGTTTTTT.

The CDR3 region has the DNA TGTGCCAGCAGCCAAGATAGTGGGGTCTGGGACGGACGGCCTGGAAACACCATATATTTT. Its protein product is CASSQDSGVWDGRPGNTIYF. V gene TRBV14 combines with J gene TRBJ1-3; tentatively, D is TRBD1 (5 bases). The CDR3 sequence is 20 residues long. The V end lost 0 bases, the J end lost 2 bases, and 23 bases lay between the germline ends. Germline V gene sequence: CDR1 SGHDN, CDR2 FVKESK.

The chain joins TRBV6-5 to TRBJ2-2, with 9 bases lining up with TRBD2. V trimming: 4 bases; J trimming: 7 bases; junction bases outside the gene matches: 4. Germline lookup yields CDR1 MNHEY and CDR2 SVGAGI. This CDR3 contains 14 residues. CDR3 bases: TGTGCCAGCAGTTTCTCTAGCGGGAACGGGGAGCTGTTTTTT. Translating gives CASSFSSGNGELFF.

The rearrangement uses TRBV27 and TRBJ1-4; unclear D gene. The CDR3 is 14 residues long. Per the germline V gene, CDR1 is MNHEY and CDR2 is SMNVEV (reference sequence). V was trimmed by 2 bases and J by 7 bases, leaving 11 bases between them. DNA of the CDR3: TGTGCCAGCAGTTTACGGTCAGATTTTGAAAAACTGTTTTTT. Translating gives CASSLRSDFEKLFF.

This clone was detected a few times. V is TRBV6-5 and J is TRBJ1-6, with D maybe TRBD1 (5 bases). This CDR3 is 15 amino acids long. The V gene's germline CDR1 is MNHEY and CDR2 SVGAGI. V shed 2 bases and J shed 12 bases, with 17 bases lying between them. The DNA of the CDR3 is TGTGCCAGCAGTTACACGACAGCTACCTCGGGACCCCTCCACTTT. It is translated as CASSYTTATSGPLHF.

Comments on this clone: Its ends do not fully match the called genes, so a read error is possible. The chain has TRBV5-4 and TRBJ2-7; D is possibly TRBD1 (5 bases). From germline, CDR1 is SGHNT and CDR2 YYREEE (reference sequence). The CDR3 spans 14 residues. This CDR3 is CASSQDLGAYEQYF. Here the CDR3 DNA reads TGCGCCAGCAGCCAAGATTTAGGGGCCTACGAGCAGTACTTC.

The chain carries TRBV6-5 and TRBJ1-6; the D is unclear. Trimming stripped 3 bases from V and 5 bases from J, with 8 bases between. This CDR3 is 14 amino acids long. Germline V lookup: CDR1 MNHEY, CDR2 SVGAGI. The CDR3, as DNA: TGTGCCAGCAGTTATGAGCCAAATAATTCACCCCTCCACTTT. This gives the protein CASSYEPNNSPLHF.

The V call is TRBV28, the J call TRBJ2-3; no definite D call. The germline gives CDR1 MDHEN, CDR2 SYDVKM. V was pared by 6 bases and J by 0 bases, with 10 bases between. This CDR3 is built from 14 residues. The CDR3 sequence: CASSPRASTDTQYF. In nucleotides, the CDR3 is TGTGCCAGCAGCCCACGGGCAAGCACAGATACGCAGTATTTT.

With respect to this clone: Other DNA sequences in this sample translate to the same CDR3. The chain combines TRBV19 with TRBJ1-5, with D unclear. The CDR3 covers 13 residues. Germline CDR1 is LNHDA and CDR2 is SQIVND (reference sequence). V was pared by 3 bases and J by 1 base, with 4 bases between. The CDR3 DNA reads TGTGCCAGTAGTATCACCAGCAATCAGCCCCAGCATTTT. It specifies CASSITSNQPQHF.

The chain couples TRBV27 to TRBJ2-7; 8 positions agree with TRBD2. V lost 5 bases, J lost 4 bases, and 10 bases stayed unmatched. CDR1 is MNHEY and CDR2 is SMNVEV in the germline V gene (reference sequence). The CDR3 is 15 residues long. The CDR3 is CASSPPLAGNYEQYF. The CDR3 region has the DNA TGTGCCAGCAGTCCCCCCTTAGCGGGAAATTACGAGCAGTACTTC.